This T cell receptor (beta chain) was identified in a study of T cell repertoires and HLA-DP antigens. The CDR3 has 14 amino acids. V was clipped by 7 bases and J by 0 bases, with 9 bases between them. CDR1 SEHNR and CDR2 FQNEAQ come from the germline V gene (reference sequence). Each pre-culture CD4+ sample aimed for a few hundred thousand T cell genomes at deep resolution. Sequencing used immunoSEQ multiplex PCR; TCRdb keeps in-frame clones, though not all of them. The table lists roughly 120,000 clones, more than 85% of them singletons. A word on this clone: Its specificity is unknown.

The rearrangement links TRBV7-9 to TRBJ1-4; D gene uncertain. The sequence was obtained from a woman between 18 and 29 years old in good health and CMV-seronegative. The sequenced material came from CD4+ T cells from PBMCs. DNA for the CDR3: TGTGCCAGCAAAAGAGAGACAACTAATGAAAAACTGTTTTTT. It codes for CASKRETTNEKLFF.